Listed below are T cell receptor beta chains from one sample, sequenced in a study of control samples from healthy donors and cancer patients. Method: immunoSEQ multiplex PCR; TCRdb's copy keeps in-frame clones and lacks some. Among about 170,000 clones, 91% were seen once, and the ten largest hold roughly 1.6%. The sequenced material came from blood. These receptors all come from a woman aged 25 to 39 in good health. CDR3s include the opening cysteine and the closing phenylalanine or tryptophan.

V gene: TRBV4-1; J gene: TRBJ1-2; CDR3 protein: CASSPGTAYGYTF
V gene: TRBV27; J gene: TRBJ1-1; CDR3 protein: CASSSDRLNTEAFF
V gene: TRBV6-5; J gene: TRBJ1-2; CDR3 protein: CASSYGTGGGYTF
V gene: TRBV7-9; J gene: TRBJ2-3; CDR3 protein: CASSRPLAGGTDTQYF
V gene: TRBV9; J gene: TRBJ2-1; CDR3 protein: CASSPILPGLTRFF
V gene: TRBV5-4; J gene: TRBJ1-4; CDR3 protein: CASSLGGGGNEKLFF
V gene: TRBV23-1; J gene: TRBJ1-2; CDR3 protein: CASSQRGGSGYTF
V gene: TRBV7-3; J gene: TRBJ1-1; CDR3 protein: CASSLFGGRYTEAFF
V gene: TRBV6-6; J gene: TRBJ2-1; CDR3 protein: CASSPLRIAGGPYNEQFF
V gene: TRBV6-5; J gene: TRBJ1-2; CDR3 protein: CASSYSTGYGYTF
V gene: TRBV28; J gene: TRBJ2-3; CDR3 protein: CASSLFGLAGTSTDTQYF
V gene: TRBV4-1; J gene: TRBJ1-2; CDR3 protein: CASSQSHTGDGYTF
V gene: TRBV5-1; J gene: TRBJ2-2; CDR3 protein: CASSLAGPPNTGELFF
V gene: TRBV28; J gene: TRBJ2-3; CDR3 protein: CASSPGTSGRASTDTQYF
V gene: TRBV11-3; J gene: TRBJ1-1; CDR3 protein: CASSLGQGNTEAFF
V gene: TRBV28; J gene: TRBJ2-7; CDR3 protein: CASSRTSGKQYF
V gene: TRBV3-1/TRBV3-2; J gene: TRBJ1-5; CDR3 protein: CASSLGRLSNQPQHF
V gene: TRBV28; J gene: TRBJ1-3; CDR3 protein: CASSLRQGVGNTIYF
V gene: TRBV28; J gene: TRBJ1-4; CDR3 protein: CASSPTGVGGNEKLFF
V gene: TRBV4-1; J gene: TRBJ2-7; CDR3 protein: CASSQDGTYEQYF
V gene: TRBV6-5; J gene: TRBJ1-2; CDR3 protein: CASSYSSVRGPYGYTF
V gene: TRBV2; J gene: TRBJ2-7; CDR3 protein: CASSDRAHSYEQYF
V gene: TRBV30; J gene: TRBJ1-1; CDR3 protein: CAWSVLTEAFF
V gene: TRBV27; J gene: TRBJ1-1; CDR3 protein: CASSFTLGMNTEAFF
V gene: TRBV18; J gene: TRBJ1-1; CDR3 protein: CASSSGNTEAFF
V gene: TRBV5-6; J gene: TRBJ2-3; CDR3 protein: CASNPTSGGADTQYF
V gene: TRBV12-5; J gene: TRBJ1-3; CDR3 protein: CASGLVGRGNTIYF
V gene: TRBV11-3; J gene: TRBJ2-3; CDR3 protein: CASSLRTSSTDTQYF
V gene: TRBV7-8; J gene: TRBJ1-3; CDR3 protein: CASSLVARGSGNTIYF
V gene: TRBV12-3/TRBV12-4; J gene: TRBJ2-3; CDR3 protein: CASSLLGDTQYF
V gene: TRBV7-2; J gene: TRBJ1-3; CDR3 protein: CASSLLRQGGSGNTIYF
V gene: TRBV7-9; J gene: TRBJ2-3; CDR3 protein: CASSLARGGADTQYF